What follows is one T cell receptor (beta chain) and its context. The entry originates in a study of blood T cell repertoires in COVID-19. Some clones are missing from TCRdb's copy, which holds only in-frame ones; the method was immunoSEQ multiplex PCR. The sample lists 150,000 to 200,000 clones, 84% occurring once. Unmatched junction bases numbered 3, after V lost 9 bases and J lost 2 bases. Germline V gives CDR1 LGHDT, CDR2 YNNKEL (reference sequence). The CDR3 is made up of 12 amino acids. This receptor was identified in a young man with active or convalescent COVID-19. The V call is TRBV3-1 (or the pseudogene TRBV3-2), the J call TRBJ2-5; 7 nucleotides line up with TRBD1. Sequenced input: peripheral blood. The CDR3 DNA sequence: TGTGCCAGTAGGGACAGACAAGAGACCCAGTACTTC. It yields the protein CASRDRQETQYF.